This T cell receptor beta chain was sequenced for a study of T cell repertoires in cytomegalovirus infection. A word on this clonotype: No antigen is known for it. The junction differs from germline at one of its ends, possibly a read error.

MiXCR, applied by TCRdb to the reads, yields one record per CDR3 protein. The profile shows about 770,000 distinct CDR3 sequences, approximately 32% of them singletons. The sequence was obtained from a human donor in good health (CMV status not recorded). Some clones in this sample may be carry-over from other donors' samples. Source: cultured CD8+ T cells from PBMCs, taken from culture after CMV antigen stimulation.

The CDR3 sequence: CASTLARDYNSPLHF. The CDR3 region has the DNA TGTGCCAGCACCTTAGCCAGGGATTATAATTCACCCCTCCACTTT. V and J are TRBV7-2 and TRBJ1-6, with D possibly being TRBD1 (5 bases). The CDR3 spans 15 residues. Germline CDR1 reads SGHTA; CDR2 reads FQGNSA.